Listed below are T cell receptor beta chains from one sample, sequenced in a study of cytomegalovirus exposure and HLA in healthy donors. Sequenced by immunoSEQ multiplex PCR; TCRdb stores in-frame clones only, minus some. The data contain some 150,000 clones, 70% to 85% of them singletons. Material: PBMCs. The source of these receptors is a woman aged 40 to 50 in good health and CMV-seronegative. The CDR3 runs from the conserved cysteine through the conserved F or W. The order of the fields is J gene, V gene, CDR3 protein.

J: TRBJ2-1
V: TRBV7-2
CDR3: CASSFLLNEQFF

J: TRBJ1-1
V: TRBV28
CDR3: CASAGELAFF

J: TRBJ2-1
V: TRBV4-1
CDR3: CASSRLSSRDRGDNEQFF

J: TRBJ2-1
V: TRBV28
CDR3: CASSLLENEQFF

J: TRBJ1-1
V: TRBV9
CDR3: CASSVEGAGRRTEAFF

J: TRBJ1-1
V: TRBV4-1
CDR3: CASSQRDRVNTEAFF

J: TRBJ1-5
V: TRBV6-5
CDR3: CASRGRNQPQHF

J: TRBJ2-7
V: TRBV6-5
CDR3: CASSEGQGGYEQYF

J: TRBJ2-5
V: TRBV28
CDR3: CASSLEAGGRVTQYF

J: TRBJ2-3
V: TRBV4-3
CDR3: CASSQEASGGGDTQYF

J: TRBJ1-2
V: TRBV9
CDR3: CASSVGDRVEGYTF

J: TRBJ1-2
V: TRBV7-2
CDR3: CASSLDSNPMSYTF

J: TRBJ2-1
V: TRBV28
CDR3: CASSPGGRTYNEQFF

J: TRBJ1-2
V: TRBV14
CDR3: CASSPGGGQAIYGYTF

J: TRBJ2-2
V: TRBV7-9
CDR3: CASSDTTNTGELFF

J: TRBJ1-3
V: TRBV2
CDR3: CASSPGASGNTIYF

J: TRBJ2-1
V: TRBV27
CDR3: CASSLVTPLPNEQFF

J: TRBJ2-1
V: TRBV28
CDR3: CASSKGQGPYNEQFF

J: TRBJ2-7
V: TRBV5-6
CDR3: CASSLPTGEEQYF

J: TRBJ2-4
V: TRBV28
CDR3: CASSSYLAGAGENIQYF

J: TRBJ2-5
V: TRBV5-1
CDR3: CASSLMGREETQYF

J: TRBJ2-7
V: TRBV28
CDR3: CASSLGGLAGEQYF

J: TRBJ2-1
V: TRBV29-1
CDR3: CSVEEGTGGSYNEQFF

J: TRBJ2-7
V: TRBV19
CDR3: CATSPAGAGVQYF

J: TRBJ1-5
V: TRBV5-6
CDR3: CASSRAGQDLFQPQHF

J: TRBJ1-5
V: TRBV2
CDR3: CASSDDRFSNQPQHF

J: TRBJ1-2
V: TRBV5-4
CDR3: CASSLAEVRYGYTF

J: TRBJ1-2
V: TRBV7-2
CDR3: CASSSRQTYGYTF

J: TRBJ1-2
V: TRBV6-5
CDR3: CASSYEPVPYGYTF

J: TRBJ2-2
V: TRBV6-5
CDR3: CASRKDRVGTGELFF

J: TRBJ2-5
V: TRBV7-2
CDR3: CASSQWTGKETQYF

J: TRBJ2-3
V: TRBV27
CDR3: CASSLQGDLLSTDTQYF

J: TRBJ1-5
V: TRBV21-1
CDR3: CASSKVGSNSNQPQHF

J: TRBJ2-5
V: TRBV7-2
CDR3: CASGESRGETQYF

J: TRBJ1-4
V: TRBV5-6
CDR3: CASSLDAGVGASNEKLFF

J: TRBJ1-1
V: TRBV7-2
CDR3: CASSFRVGNTEAFF

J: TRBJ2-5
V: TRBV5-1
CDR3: CASSLARETQYF

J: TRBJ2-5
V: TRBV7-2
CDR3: CASRLRAGQETQYF

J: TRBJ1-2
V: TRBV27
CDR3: CASYHLRGGDSYGYTF

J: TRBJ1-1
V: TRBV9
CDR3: CASSVVYGSEAFF

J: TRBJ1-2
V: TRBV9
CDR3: CASSARQGMDGYTF

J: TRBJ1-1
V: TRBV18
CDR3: CASSPTRDRERIFMNTEAFF

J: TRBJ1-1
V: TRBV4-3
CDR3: CASSQDWRQGGLEAFF

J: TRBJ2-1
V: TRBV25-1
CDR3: CASNWASGNEQFF

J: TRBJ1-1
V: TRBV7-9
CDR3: CASSLDSEAFF

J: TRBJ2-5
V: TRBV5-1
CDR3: CASSPGGGETQYF

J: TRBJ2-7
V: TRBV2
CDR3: CASRRDTSYEQYF

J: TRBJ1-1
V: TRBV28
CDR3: CASSLFGEIEAFF

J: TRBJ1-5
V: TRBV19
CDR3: CASSIQGGTGKHQPQHF

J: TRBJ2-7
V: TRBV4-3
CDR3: CASSQEGQGEQYF

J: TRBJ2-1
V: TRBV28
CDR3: CASSLPDPGSTVYNEQFF

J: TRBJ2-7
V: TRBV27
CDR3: CASSWTGESYEQYF

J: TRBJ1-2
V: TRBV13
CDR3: CASSLGPRQGNGYTF